This TCR beta chain came from a study of regulatory T cells in long-lasting Graves disease. Study outcomes and limitations: Study was limited to peripheral blood, excluding thyroid tissue. Between persistent patients, about 2,800 public clonotypes were shared, exceeding the 966 shared between new patients.

Germline assignment: CDR1 MNHEY and CDR2 SVGAGI. CDR3 size: 13 residues. V was cut by 3 bases and J by 0 bases, with 5 bases left in between. Time point noted: persistent/refractory GD, antithyroid drugs over 5 years with positive TRAb. Extracted RNA from PBMCs served as the source of the TCR library. This clonotype was observed a few times. Its specificity is not known. TCR beta libraries were built with iRepertoire HTBI primers and Arm-PCR of CDR3 regions. TCRdb re-analysed the multiplex PCR reads in MiXCR, keeping a single row per CDR3 protein. Altogether hundreds of thousands of distinct CDR3 sequences are present, about 32% being singletons, with the ten largest covering roughly 41%.

The J gene is TRBJ2-5, the V gene TRBV6-5; D gene ambiguous. The sequence derives from a female donor with Graves disease. The sample consisted of peripheral blood mononuclear cells (PBMCs), taken when the disease was refractory, from a patient treated with antithyroid drugs. This CDR3 is CASSYKYQETQYF. The CDR3 bases are TGTGCCAGCAGTTATAAGTACCAAGAGACCCAGTACTTC.